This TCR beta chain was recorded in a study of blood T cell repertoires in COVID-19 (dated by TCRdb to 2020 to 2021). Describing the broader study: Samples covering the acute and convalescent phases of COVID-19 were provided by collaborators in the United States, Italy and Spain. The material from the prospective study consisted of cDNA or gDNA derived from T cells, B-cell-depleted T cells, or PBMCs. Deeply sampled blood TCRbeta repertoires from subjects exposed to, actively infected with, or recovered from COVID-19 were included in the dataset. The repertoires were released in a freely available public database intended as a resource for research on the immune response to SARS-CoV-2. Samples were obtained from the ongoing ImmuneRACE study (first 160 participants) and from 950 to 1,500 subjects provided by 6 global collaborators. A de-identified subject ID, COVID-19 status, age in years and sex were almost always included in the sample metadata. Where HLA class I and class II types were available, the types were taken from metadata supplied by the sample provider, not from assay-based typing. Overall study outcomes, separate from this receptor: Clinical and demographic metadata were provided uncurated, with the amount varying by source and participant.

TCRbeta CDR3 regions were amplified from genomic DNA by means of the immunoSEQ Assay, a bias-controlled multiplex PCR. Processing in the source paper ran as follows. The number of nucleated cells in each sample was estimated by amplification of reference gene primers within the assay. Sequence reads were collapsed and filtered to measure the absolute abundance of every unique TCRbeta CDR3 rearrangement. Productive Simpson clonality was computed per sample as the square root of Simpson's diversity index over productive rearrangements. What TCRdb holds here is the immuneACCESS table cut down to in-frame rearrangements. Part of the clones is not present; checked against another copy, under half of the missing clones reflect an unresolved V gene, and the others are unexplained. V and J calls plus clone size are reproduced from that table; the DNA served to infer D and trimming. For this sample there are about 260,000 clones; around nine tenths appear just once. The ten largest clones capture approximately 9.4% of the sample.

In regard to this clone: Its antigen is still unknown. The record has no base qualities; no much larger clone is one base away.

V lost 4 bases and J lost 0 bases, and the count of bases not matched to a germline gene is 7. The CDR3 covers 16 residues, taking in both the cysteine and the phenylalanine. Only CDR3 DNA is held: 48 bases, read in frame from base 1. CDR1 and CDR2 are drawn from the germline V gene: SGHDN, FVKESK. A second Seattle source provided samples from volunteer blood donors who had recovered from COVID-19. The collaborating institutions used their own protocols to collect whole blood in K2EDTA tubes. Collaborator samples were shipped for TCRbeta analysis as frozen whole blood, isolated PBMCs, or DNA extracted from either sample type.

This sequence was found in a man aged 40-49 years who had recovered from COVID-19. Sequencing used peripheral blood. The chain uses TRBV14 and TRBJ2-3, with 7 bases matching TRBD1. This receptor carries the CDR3 CASSRSQGFSTDTQYF. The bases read TGTGCCAGCAGCCGCTCACAGGGGTTTAGCACAGATACGCAGTATTTT.